One sample yielded the 13 T cell receptor beta chains listed below, sequenced in a study of T-cell reconstitution after alpha-beta-depleted transplantation in children. A TCRbeta library incorporating unique molecular identifiers was prepared. TCRdb processed the PCR reads anew with MiXCR; each CDR3 protein has one entry. The sample carries 500,000 to 600,000 distinct CDR3 sequences, about 18% recorded once. Source: PBMCs from the stem cell graft donor, taken from the stem cell graft. These receptors all stem from a human donor who donated a stem cell graft to a child with acute lymphoblastic leukemia.

This clonotype was observed a few times. The rearrangement uses TRBV5-1 and TRBJ2-7; a possible D gene is TRBD2 (6 bases). The CDR3 covers 17 residues. Germline CDR1 SGHRS, CDR2 YFSETQ. V lost 0 bases and J 5 bases, leaving 21 bases between the germline ends. CDR3: CASSLDSSSGASHEQYF. CDR3 DNA sequence: TGCGCCAGCAGCTTGGATAGCAGTAGCGGAGCGTCCCACGAGCAGTACTTC.

This clonotype came up a few times. This chain connects TRBV5-1 to TRBJ2-5; 7 bases match TRBD1. The CDR3 is 15 residues long. The germline CDR1 and CDR2 sequences are SGHRS and YFSETQ. J gave up 0 bases and V 3 bases, and 5 bases lay outside the gene matches. CDR3 coding DNA: TGCGCCAGCAGCTATGGGACAGCGTACCAAGAGACCCAGTACTTC. It yields the protein CASSYGTAYQETQYF.

The chain couples TRBV20-1 to TRBJ1-5, with D perhaps TRBD1 (5 bases). The CDR3 spans 15 residues. Germline values: CDR1 DFQATT, CDR2 SNEGSKA (reference sequence). The V gene lost 0 bases and the J gene lost 7 bases, with 16 bases spanning the gap. CDR3 protein: CSARDGQGDGQPQHF. The CDR3 region has the DNA TGCAGTGCTAGAGATGGGCAAGGGGACGGACAGCCCCAGCATTTT.

This clonotype was seen more than once but under ten times. The chain uses TRBV5-1 and TRBJ2-2, with 7 bases fitting TRBD1. The CDR3 is 17 amino acids. Germline V gives CDR1 SGHRS, CDR2 YFSETQ. The ends lost 0 bases at V and 4 bases at J; junction bases unmatched: 9. CDR3 coding DNA: TGCGCCAGCAGCTTGGTTCCGGGACAGCCTTCCACCGGGGAGCTGTTTTTT. Encoded protein: CASSLVPGQPSTGELFF. The whole variable domain, filled in from reference TRBV5-1 and TRBJ2-2, reads KAGVTQTPRYLIKTRGQQVTLSCSPISGHRSVSWYQQTPGQGLQFLFEYFSETQRNKGNFPGRFSGRQFSNSRSEMNVSTLELGDSALYLCASSLVPGQPSTGELFFGEGSRLTVL.

The gene calls are TRBV29-1 and TRBJ2-7, with D perhaps TRBD1 (5 bases). Trimming removed 7 bases at V and 3 bases at J, with 13 bases between. Germline CDR1 reads SQVTM; CDR2 reads ANQGSEA. CDR3 length: 12 amino acids. CDR3 in DNA: TGCAGCGCCGTGGGGCACGACTACGAGCAGTACTTC. It codes for CSAVGHDYEQYF.

This clonotype was counted many times. The V call is TRBV27, the J call TRBJ2-3, with D perhaps TRBD2 (6 bases). This CDR3 spans 14 amino acids. With 8 bases removed from V and 4 bases from J, the gap between germline ends came to 16 bases. The germline gives CDR1 MNHEY, CDR2 SMNVEV (reference sequence). This CDR3 reads CASQEGQLSDTQYF. In DNA form, the CDR3 reads TGTGCCAGCCAGGAGGGCCAGTTATCAGATACGCAGTATTTT.

This chain connects TRBV12-3 or TRBV12-4 to TRBJ2-6, with D possibly matching TRBD2 (5 bases). The CDR3 has 16 residues. V lost 4 bases, J lost 0 bases, and 10 bases lay in between. In nucleotides, the CDR3 is TGTGCCAGCAGTTCAGGACTCCTCTCTGGGGCCAACGTCCTGACTTTC. Amino acids: CASSSGLLSGANVLTF.

The chain combines TRBV27 with TRBJ2-7, with D possibly matching TRBD2 (5 bases). Trimming removed 8 bases from V and 0 bases from J, with 14 bases in between. This CDR3 spans 14 amino acids. CDR1 and CDR2 from the germline V gene are MNHEY and SMNVEV (reference sequence). CDR3 loop: CASGRTVSSYEQYF. Written as DNA, the CDR3 is TGTGCCAGCGGCCGGACTGTGAGCTCCTACGAGCAGTACTTC.

This clonotype was found a few times. The rearrangement uses TRBV12-3 or TRBV12-4 and TRBJ2-7; D unclear. Trimming took off 4 bases at V and 6 bases at J, with 10 bases between the two ends. The CDR3 has 12 amino acids. For the CDR3, the DNA is TGTGCCAGCAGTTCCCCCCGTTCCGAGCAGTACTTC. This codes for CASSSPRSEQYF.

This chain links TRBV19 with TRBJ1-1, with unresolved D. V gave up 3 bases and J gave up 1 base, with 6 bases separating them. CDR1 is LNHDA and CDR2 is SQIVND in the germline V gene (reference sequence). The CDR3 is 13 amino acids. CDR3 protein: CASSITGNTEAFF. CDR3 DNA: TGTGCCAGTAGTATTACGGGGAACACTGAAGCTTTCTTT.

This clonotype showed up just a few times. CDR3 protein: CSARDWLLYEQYF. The DNA for the CDR3 is TGCAGTGCTAGAGATTGGCTGCTTTACGAGCAGTACTTC. The chain has TRBV20-1 and TRBJ2-7; unclear D gene. This CDR3 contains 13 residues. Deletions cut 0 bases from V and 4 bases from J, with 10 bases between. Per the germline V gene, CDR1 is DFQATT and CDR2 is SNEGSKA (reference sequence).

Many counts were recorded for this clonotype. V usage is TRBV7-8 and J usage is TRBJ1-1; 7 bases line up with TRBD1. With 5 bases clipped from V and 0 bases from J, the junction kept 3 bases outside the gene matches. The CDR3 is 14 amino acids. The germline V gene has CDR1 SGHVS and CDR2 FQNEAQ. CDR3 sequence reads: CASSSRGMNTEAFF. CDR3 in DNA: TGTGCCAGCAGCAGCAGGGGGATGAACACTGAAGCTTTCTTT.

The V and J genes are TRBV7-9 and TRBJ2-2, with D unclear. The CDR3 sequence is 13 residues long. CDR1 and CDR2 from the germline V gene are SEHNR and FQNEAQ (reference sequence). V was pared by 2 bases and J by 6 bases, with 7 bases between. The CDR3 loop reads CASSLIWPGELFF. The CDR3 coding sequence is TGTGCCAGCAGCTTAATTTGGCCCGGGGAGCTGTTTTTT.